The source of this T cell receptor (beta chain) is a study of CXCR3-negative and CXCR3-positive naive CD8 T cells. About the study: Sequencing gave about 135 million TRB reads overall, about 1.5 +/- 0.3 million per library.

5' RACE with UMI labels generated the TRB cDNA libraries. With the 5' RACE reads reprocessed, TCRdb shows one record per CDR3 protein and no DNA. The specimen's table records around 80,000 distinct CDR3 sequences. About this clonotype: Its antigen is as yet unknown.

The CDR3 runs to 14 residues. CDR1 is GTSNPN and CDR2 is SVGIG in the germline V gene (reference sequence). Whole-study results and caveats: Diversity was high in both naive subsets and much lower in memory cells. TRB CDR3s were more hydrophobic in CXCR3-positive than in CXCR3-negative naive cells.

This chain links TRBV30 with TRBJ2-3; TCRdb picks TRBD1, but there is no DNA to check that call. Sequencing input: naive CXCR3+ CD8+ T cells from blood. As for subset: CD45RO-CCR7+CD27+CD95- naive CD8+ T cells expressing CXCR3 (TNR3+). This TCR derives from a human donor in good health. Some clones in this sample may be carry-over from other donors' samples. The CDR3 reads CAWIGPGSTDTQYF.